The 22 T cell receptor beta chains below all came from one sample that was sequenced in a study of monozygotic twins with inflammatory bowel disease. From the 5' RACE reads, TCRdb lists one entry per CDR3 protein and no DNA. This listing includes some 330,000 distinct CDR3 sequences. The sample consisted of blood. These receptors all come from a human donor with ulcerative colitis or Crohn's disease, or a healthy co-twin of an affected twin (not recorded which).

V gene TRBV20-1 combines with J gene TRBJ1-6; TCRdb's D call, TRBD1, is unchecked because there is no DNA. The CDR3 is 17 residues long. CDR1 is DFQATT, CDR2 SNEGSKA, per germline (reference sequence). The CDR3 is CSPSRQAQVLQGSPLHF.

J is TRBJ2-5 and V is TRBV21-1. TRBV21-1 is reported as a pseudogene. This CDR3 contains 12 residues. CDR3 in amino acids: CASSTMKETQYF.

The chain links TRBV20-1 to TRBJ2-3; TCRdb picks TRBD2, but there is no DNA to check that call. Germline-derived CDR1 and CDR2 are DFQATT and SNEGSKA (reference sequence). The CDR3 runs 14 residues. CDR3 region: CSARSAGEGDTQYF.

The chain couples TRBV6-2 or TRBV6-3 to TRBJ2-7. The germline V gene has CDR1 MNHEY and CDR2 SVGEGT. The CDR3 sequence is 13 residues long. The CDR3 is CASSTTPSYEQYF.

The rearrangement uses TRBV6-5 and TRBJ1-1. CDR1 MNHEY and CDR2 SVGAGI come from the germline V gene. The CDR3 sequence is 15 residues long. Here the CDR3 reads CASSYSVETNTEAFF.

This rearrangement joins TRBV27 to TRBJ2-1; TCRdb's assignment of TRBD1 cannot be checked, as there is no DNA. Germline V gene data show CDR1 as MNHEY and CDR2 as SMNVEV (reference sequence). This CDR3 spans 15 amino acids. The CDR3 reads CASSLGRTTYNEQFF.

The CDR3 region is CASLDEGTSNYNEQFF. The chain carries TRBV25-1 and TRBJ2-1; checking the TCRdb D call of TRBD2 is not possible without DNA. The CDR3 has 16 amino acids. CDR1 MGHDK and CDR2 SYGVNS come from the germline V gene.

The CDR3 sequence: CASSLDTGLGVRQPQHF. The chain employs TRBV5-5 and TRBJ1-5; TCRdb outputs TRBD1, but without DNA this stays unchecked. CDR3 length: 17 amino acids. The germline CDR1 and CDR2 sequences are SGHKS and YYEKEE (reference sequence). The full variable domain, completed using reference TRBV5-5 and TRBJ1-5, is DAGVTQSPTHLIKTRGQQVTLRCSPISGHKSVSWYQQVLGQGPQFIFQYYEKEERGRGNFPDRFSARQFPNYSSELNVNALLLGDSALYLCASSLDTGLGVRQPQHFGDGTRLSIL.

Here the CDR3 reads CSAVGQGGQPQHF. This chain connects TRBV20-1 to TRBJ1-5; TCRdb outputs TRBD1, but without DNA this stays unchecked. The CDR3 has 13 amino acids. CDR1 is DFQATT, CDR2 SNEGSKA, per germline (reference sequence).

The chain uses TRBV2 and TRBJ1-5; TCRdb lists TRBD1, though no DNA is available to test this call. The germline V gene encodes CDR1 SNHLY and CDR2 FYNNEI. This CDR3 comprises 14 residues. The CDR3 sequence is CASREDRASQPQHF.

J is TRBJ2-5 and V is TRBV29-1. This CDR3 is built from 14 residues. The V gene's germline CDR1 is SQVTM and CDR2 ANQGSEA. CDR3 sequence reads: CSVERPGVQETQYF.

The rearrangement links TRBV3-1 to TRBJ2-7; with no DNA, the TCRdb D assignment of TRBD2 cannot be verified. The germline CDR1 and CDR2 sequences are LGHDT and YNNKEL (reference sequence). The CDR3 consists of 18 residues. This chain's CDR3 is CASSARAYSGRRTYEQYF.

The CDR3 here is CSVGRGKETQYF. The rearrangement uses TRBV29-1 and TRBJ2-5; without DNA, the TCRdb call of TRBD1 cannot be checked. CDR1 is SQVTM, CDR2 ANQGSEA, per germline. CDR3 length: 12 residues.

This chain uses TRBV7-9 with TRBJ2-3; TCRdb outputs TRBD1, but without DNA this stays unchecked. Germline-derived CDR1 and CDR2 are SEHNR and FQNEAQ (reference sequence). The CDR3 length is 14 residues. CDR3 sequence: CASSLVGATDTQYF.

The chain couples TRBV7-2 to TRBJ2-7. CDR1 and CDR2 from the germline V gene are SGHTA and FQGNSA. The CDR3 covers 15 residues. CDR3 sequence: CASSSDGRTSYEQYF.

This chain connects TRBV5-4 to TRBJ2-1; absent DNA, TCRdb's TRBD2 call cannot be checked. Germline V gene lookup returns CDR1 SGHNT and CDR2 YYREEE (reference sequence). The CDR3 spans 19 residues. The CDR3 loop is CASSYGLAGGRTYYNEQFF.

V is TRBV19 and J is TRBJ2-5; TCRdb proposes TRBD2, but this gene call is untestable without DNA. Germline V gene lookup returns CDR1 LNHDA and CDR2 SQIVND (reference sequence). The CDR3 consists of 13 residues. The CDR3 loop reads CASSVDDSQTQYF.

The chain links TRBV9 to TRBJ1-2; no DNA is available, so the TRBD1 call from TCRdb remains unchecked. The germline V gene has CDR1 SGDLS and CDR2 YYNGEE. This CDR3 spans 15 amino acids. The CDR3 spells CASSGWLDRGHGYTF.

Here the CDR3 reads CSVYRESSYEQYF. V is TRBV29-1 and J is TRBJ2-7; TCRdb outputs TRBD1, but without DNA this stays unchecked. The germline V gene has CDR1 SQVTM and CDR2 ANQGSEA. The CDR3 totals 13 residues.

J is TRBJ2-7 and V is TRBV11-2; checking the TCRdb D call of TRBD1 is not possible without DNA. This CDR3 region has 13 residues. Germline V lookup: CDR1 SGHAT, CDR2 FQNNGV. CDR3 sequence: CASSPLGGYEQYF.

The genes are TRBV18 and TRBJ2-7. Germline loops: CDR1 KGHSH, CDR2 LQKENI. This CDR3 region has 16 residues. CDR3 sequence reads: CASSPLRLESSYEQYF.

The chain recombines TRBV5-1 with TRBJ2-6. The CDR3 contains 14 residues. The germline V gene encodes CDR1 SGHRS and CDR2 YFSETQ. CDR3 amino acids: CASSSTSGANVLTF.